A single sample gave rise to the 9 T cell receptor beta chains below, sequenced in a study of regulatory T cells in long-lasting Graves disease. As to time point: newly diagnosed GD, antithyroid drugs for less than 3 months. Isolated PBMC RNA provided the starting material for the TCR library. Researchers made TCR beta libraries by using iRepertoire HTBI primers and running Arm-PCR on CDR3 regions. TCRdb re-called the multiplex PCR reads with MiXCR, one entry per CDR3 protein. The sample records 350,000 to 450,000 distinct CDR3 sequences, about 15% being singletons. These data are also associated with another study on T cells in Graves' hyperthyroidism and ophthalmopathy.

This material consisted of peripheral blood mononuclear cells (PBMCs), taken at new diagnosis, from a patient treated with antithyroid drugs. The source of these receptors is a woman in her twenties or thirties with Graves disease.

This clonotype has at least ten counts. The V call is TRBV10-3, the J call TRBJ1-2; D call uncertain. The ends were cut back, 8 bases at V and 2 bases at J, with 12 bases in the middle. The CDR3 covers 13 residues. Germline CDR1 and CDR2: ENHRY and SYGVKD. The CDR3 bases are TGTGCCATCGTGGCAGGAGCGAACTATGGCTACACCTTC. Translated: CAIVAGANYGYTF.

This clonotype was counted ten times or more. V gene TRBV6-5 combines with J gene TRBJ1-2, with D uncertain. The germline V gene encodes CDR1 MNHEY and CDR2 SVGAGI. This CDR3 comprises 14 residues. Trimming cost V 0 bases and J 8 bases, with 13 bases left between them. DNA for the CDR3: TGTGCCAGCAGTTACTCGGAGGTGGGTTACGGCTACACCTTC. This gives the protein CASSYSEVGYGYTF.

Worth noting for this clonotype: This could be a read error, since a much larger clone is one nucleotide away. The V and J genes are TRBV12-3 or TRBV12-4 and TRBJ2-5; D is possibly TRBD1 or TRBD2 (5 bases each). The CDR3 loop spans 14 amino acids. Deletions cut 6 bases from V and 2 bases from J, with 13 bases between. The CDR3: CASRGLGKQETQYF. Here the CDR3 DNA reads TGTGCCAGCAGGGGGCTCGGGAAACAAGAGACCCAGTACTTC.

This clonotype was recorded many times. V is TRBV11-2 and J is TRBJ2-5, with 16 bases identical to TRBD2. Germline CDR1 is SGHAT and CDR2 is FQNNGV. The CDR3 totals 17 residues. Trimming cost V 1 base and J 2 bases; bases outside gene matches: 1. The CDR3 region has the DNA TGTGCCAGCAGCTTAGTGGGACTAGCGGGGGGGCAAGAGACCCAGTACTTC. As protein: CASSLVGLAGGQETQYF.

This clonotype was observed a few times. The chain joins TRBV25-1 to TRBJ1-5; D gene uncertain. This CDR3 has 13 amino acids. Germline V gene sequence: CDR1 MGHDK, CDR2 SYGVNS. The V end was cut by 7 bases, the J end by 6 bases, with 13 bases between. Here the CDR3 DNA reads TGTGCCAGCACAAAAAGAGGAGTTCAGCCCCAGCATTTT. Its protein product is CASTKRGVQPQHF. The whole variable domain, remainder taken from reference TRBV25-1 and TRBJ1-5, is EADIYQTPRYLVIGTGKKITLECSQTMGHDKMYWYQQDPGMELHLIHYSYGVNSTEKGDLSSESTVSRIRTEHFPLTLESARPSHTSQYLCASTKRGVQPQHFGDGTRLSIL.

This clonotype has ten or more counts. The gene calls are TRBV3-1 and TRBJ2-5; no reliable D call. V was cut by 1 base and J by 0 bases, with 9 bases left in between. The CDR3 extends over 15 amino acids. CDR1 and CDR2 from the germline V gene are LGHDT and YNNKEL (reference sequence). The CDR3 nucleotides read TGTGCCAGCAGCCAAGTACAGCAGTACCAAGAGACCCAGTACTTC. Translated: CASSQVQQYQETQYF.

In its sample, this clonotype was seen many times. This chain links TRBV29-1 with TRBJ1-2; TRBD1 agrees at 9 bases. Looked up from germline, CDR1 is SQVTM and CDR2 is ANQGSEA. The V segment lost 7 bases and the J segment 6 bases; nucleotides outside the gene matches: 12. This CDR3 is built from 14 residues. CDR3: CSALTGGVQDGYTF. The CDR3, as DNA: TGCAGCGCGTTGACAGGGGGAGTTCAGGATGGCTACACCTTC. Full variable domain (missing parts from reference TRBV29-1 and TRBJ1-2): SAVISQKPSRDICQRGTSLTIQCQVDSQVTMMFWYRQQPGQSLTLIATANQGSEATYESGFVIDKFPISRPNLTFSTLTVSNMSPEDSSIYLCSALTGGVQDGYTFGSGTRLTVV.

With regard to this clonotype: A much larger clone lies one base from this, so it may be a read error. This chain uses TRBV7-3 with TRBJ2-1; D remains ambiguous. Between the trimmed V and J ends, which lost 5 bases and 2 bases, there was a span of 16 bases. The CDR3 length is 16 residues. Germline values: CDR1 SGHTA, CDR2 FQGTGA. The CDR3 spells CASSANNASPYNEQFF. Written as DNA, the CDR3 is TGTGCCAGCAGCGCGAATAATGCATCACCCTACAATGAGCAGTTCTTC. Combining the CDR3 with reference TRBV7-3 and TRBJ2-1 gives the whole variable domain GAGVSQTPSNKVTEKGKYVELRCDPISGHTALYWYRQSLGQGPEFLIYFQGTGAADDSGLPNDRFFAVRPEGSVSTLKIQRTERGDSAVYLCASSANNASPYNEQFFGPGTRLTVL.

In this sample, this clonotype turned up a few times. CDR3 loop: CASSQDPTSYYEQYF. Written as DNA, the CDR3 is TGTGCCAGCAGCCAAGACCCCACAAGTTACTACGAGCAGTACTTC. The chain uses TRBV3-1 and TRBJ2-7; D unresolved. The CDR3 loop spans 15 amino acids. Trimming removed 0 bases from V and 3 bases from J, with 12 bases in between. Germline V CDR1 and CDR2: LGHDT, YNNKEL (reference sequence).